The present entry profiles one T cell receptor beta chain with its context. RNA was extracted with the RNeasy kit, and a quantity of about 0.5 to 1 ug was reverse transcribed using random hexamers. Across 54 Vbeta and 13 Jbeta, immunoSEQ multiplex PCR amplified TCR beta CDR3. TCRdb fed the immunoSEQ multiplex PCR reads into MiXCR, producing one record per CDR3 protein. The sample shows 95,000 to 150,000 distinct CDR3 sequences, roughly 94% of them seen only once. This CDR3 comprises 11 residues. The V end was cut by 11 bases, the J end by 6 bases, with 11 bases between. Germline V gene lookup returns CDR1 MNHNY and CDR2 SVGAGI (reference sequence). This sample was included in a study of CD8 T cells in Susac syndrome.

The chain links TRBV6-6 to TRBJ1-3, with D uncertain. The TCR was taken from a human donor with Susac syndrome. Sequenced: CD8+ T cells from PBMCs. The CDR3, as DNA: TGTGCCGTTGGGTTCGAAAACACCATATATTTT. Protein: CAVGFENTIYF.